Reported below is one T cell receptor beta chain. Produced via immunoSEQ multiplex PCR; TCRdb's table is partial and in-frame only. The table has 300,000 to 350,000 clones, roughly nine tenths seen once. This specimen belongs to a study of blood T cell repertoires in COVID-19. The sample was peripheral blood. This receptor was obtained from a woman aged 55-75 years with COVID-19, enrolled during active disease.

The CDR3 region has the DNA TGTGCCAGTAGTGAGATGAACACTGAAGCTTTCTTT. Protein: CASSEMNTEAFF. The gene calls are TRBV19 and TRBJ1-1, with D unresolved. Trimming cost V 5 bases and J 0 bases, with 4 bases left between them. The CDR3 loop spans 12 amino acids. Germline V gene data show CDR1 as LNHDA and CDR2 as SQIVND (reference sequence).